The text below deals with one TCR beta chain. Its antigen is unknown. The record originates from a study of cytomegalovirus exposure and HLA in healthy donors. Study findings and constraints: In a later analysis, CMV-associated beta chains were mostly HLA-associated, it appeared. A later analysis showed HLA-associated TCR beta chains outstripping equally common others in clonal expansion.

In germline, CDR1 is MGHRA, CDR2 YSYEKL. J gave up 8 bases and V 4 bases, and 6 bases lay outside the gene matches. This CDR3 is built from 13 residues. In the PCR, 60 Vbeta and 13 Jbeta primers were used. The repertoire was sequenced with immunoSEQ multiplex PCR; TCRdb's copy has only in-frame clones and lacks some. Of about 100,000 clones in the sample, roughly 74% were seen once. The chain recombines TRBV4-1 with TRBJ1-2; 8 nucleotides align to TRBD1. The receptor was derived from a female donor in good health and CMV-seropositive. Sequenced input: PBMCs. In DNA, the CDR3 is TGCGCCAGCAGCCCCCAGACAGGGGACGGCTACACCTTC. Its translation: CASSPQTGDGYTF.